The rows below give T cell receptor beta chains drawn from one sample of a study of regulatory T cells in long-lasting Graves disease. A single record per CDR3 protein comes from TCRdb applying MiXCR to the multiplex PCR reads. Among roughly 530,000 distinct CDR3 sequences, 15% to 20% were seen once, and the ten largest hold around 25%. The same data also contributed to another study, on T cells in Graves' hyperthyroidism and ophthalmopathy.

Source: peripheral blood mononuclear cells (PBMCs), taken at new diagnosis, from a patient treated with antithyroid drugs. These receptors came from a woman aged 40-65 years with Graves disease. Each CDR3 is given with its conserved first and last residue. Each record gives: clone size, D gene, J gene, V gene, CDR3 DNA, CDR3 protein. A D gene is named only where the DNA matches it firmly. Only part of the rows carry a size: once, few, many, or a class if the clone is expanded.

abundance: NA; d_gene: NA; j_gene: TRBJ2-1; v_gene: TRBV12-3/TRBV12-4; CDR3nt: TGTGCCAGCAGTTTGGGTTCTGCCGAGCAGTTCTTC; CDR3aa: CASSLGSAEQFF
abundance: once; d_gene: TRBD1; j_gene: TRBJ2-5; v_gene: TRBV11-2; CDR3nt: TGCGCCAGCAGCTCCGAGGGGGCTCGCCAAGAGACCCAGTACTTC; CDR3aa: CASSSEGARQETQYF
abundance: many; d_gene: TRBD1; j_gene: TRBJ2-6; v_gene: TRBV6-6; CDR3nt: TGTGCCAGCAGTTACTCGGGGACAGGATACTCTGGGGCCAACGTCCTGACTTTC; CDR3aa: CASSYSGTGYSGANVLTF
abundance: few; d_gene: TRBD2; j_gene: TRBJ2-3; v_gene: TRBV2; CDR3nt: TGTGCCAGCAGTAAGCAAACTAGCGAGAGAGATAAGTACTTC; CDR3aa: CASSKQTSERDKYF
abundance: NA; d_gene: TRBD1; j_gene: TRBJ1-3; v_gene: TRBV5-1; CDR3nt: TGCGCCAGCAGCTCCGGGACAGCGAGCTCTGGAAACACCATATATTTT; CDR3aa: CASSSGTASSGNTIYF
abundance: many; d_gene: NA; j_gene: TRBJ1-4; v_gene: TRBV6-1; CDR3nt: TGTGCCAGCAGTGAGAAAATTACGGAGAATGAAAAACTGTTTTTT; CDR3aa: CASSEKITENEKLFF
abundance: few; d_gene: NA; j_gene: TRBJ1-5; v_gene: TRBV20-1; CDR3nt: TGCAGTGCTAGGGTAGGCCCAGATAGCAATCAGCCCCAGCATTTT; CDR3aa: CSARVGPDSNQPQHF
abundance: NA; d_gene: NA; j_gene: TRBJ2-1; v_gene: TRBV12-3/TRBV12-4; CDR3nt: TGTGCCAGCAGCAATTCTTACAGGATTACCTATGAGCAGTTCTTC; CDR3aa: CASSNSYRITYEQFF
abundance: few; d_gene: NA; j_gene: TRBJ2-7; v_gene: TRBV6-1; CDR3nt: TGTGCCAGCGCCGACAGCGTCTCCTACGAGCAGTACTTC; CDR3aa: CASADSVSYEQYF
abundance: few; d_gene: NA; j_gene: TRBJ2-3; v_gene: TRBV19; CDR3nt: TGTGCCAGTAGATGGGGAGGTAGCGCGACAGATACGCAGTATTTT; CDR3aa: CASRWGGSATDTQYF
abundance: many; d_gene: NA; j_gene: TRBJ2-7; v_gene: TRBV5-1; CDR3nt: TGTGCCAGCAGTTCCGGGACACTCTACGAGCAGTACTTC; CDR3aa: CASSSGTLYEQYF
abundance: NA; d_gene: NA; j_gene: TRBJ2-1; v_gene: TRBV6-1; CDR3nt: TGTGCCAGCTCTGAGGGTAGGGGGTCCTACAATGAGCAGTTCTTC; CDR3aa: CASSEGRGSYNEQFF
abundance: many; d_gene: NA; j_gene: TRBJ1-2; v_gene: TRBV12-3/TRBV12-4; CDR3nt: TGTGCCAGCAGCCCCCGGACAGTCAGCTATGGCTACACCTTC; CDR3aa: CASSPRTVSYGYTF
abundance: few; d_gene: TRBD2; j_gene: TRBJ2-5; v_gene: TRBV20-1; CDR3nt: TGCAGTGCTAGGCCCGCGGAGGGCCTAGCGGGGGGGCCGGTCGCTGTAACCCAGTACTTC; CDR3aa: CSARPAEGLAGGPVAVTQYF
abundance: few; d_gene: NA; j_gene: TRBJ1-2; v_gene: TRBV15; CDR3nt: TGTGCCACCACCCGGACTATAGAATCGGTGGATGGCTACACCTTC; CDR3aa: CATTRTIESVDGYTF
abundance: NA; d_gene: TRBD1; j_gene: TRBJ2-2; v_gene: TRBV12-5; CDR3nt: TGTGCTAGTGGTTATCCCCCGACAGGGGTCACCGGGGAGCTGTTTTTT; CDR3aa: CASGYPPTGVTGELFF
abundance: many; d_gene: NA; j_gene: TRBJ1-2; v_gene: TRBV3-1; CDR3nt: TGTGCCAGCAGCCAAGCGTGGCCTTTGGACTATGGCTACACCTTC; CDR3aa: CASSQAWPLDYGYTF
abundance: many; d_gene: NA; j_gene: TRBJ2-1; v_gene: TRBV15; CDR3nt: TGTGCCACCAGGGGATCTGGGCGTAATGAGCAGTTCTTC; CDR3aa: CATRGSGRNEQFF
abundance: few; d_gene: TRBD1; j_gene: TRBJ2-7; v_gene: TRBV6-1; CDR3nt: TGTGCCCGCAGTGGAAGGGGACAGGGCCGAATTGAGTACTTC; CDR3aa: CARSGRGQGRIEYF
abundance: many; d_gene: NA; j_gene: TRBJ2-5; v_gene: TRBV11-3; CDR3nt: TGTGCCAGCAGCTTAAGCGGTCACCGAGAGACCCAGTACTTC; CDR3aa: CASSLSGHRETQYF
abundance: many; d_gene: NA; j_gene: TRBJ1-5; v_gene: TRBV12-3/TRBV12-4; CDR3nt: TGTGCCAGCAAGAGCCGGGACAGCAATCAGCCCCAGCATTTT; CDR3aa: CASKSRDSNQPQHF
abundance: many; d_gene: NA; j_gene: TRBJ1-1; v_gene: TRBV7-9; CDR3nt: TGTGCCAGCGGGGCGGTTCACACTGAAGCTTTCTTT; CDR3aa: CASGAVHTEAFF
abundance: NA; d_gene: NA; j_gene: TRBJ1-1; v_gene: TRBV20-1; CDR3nt: TGCAGTGCGGGGGGGCAGGCGAACACTGAAGCTTTCTTT; CDR3aa: CSAGGQANTEAFF
abundance: many; d_gene: TRBD1; j_gene: TRBJ2-7; v_gene: TRBV7-9; CDR3nt: TGTGCCAGCAGCATTCCGGGACAGGGCGTCTACGAGCAGTACTTC; CDR3aa: CASSIPGQGVYEQYF
abundance: few; d_gene: TRBD1; j_gene: TRBJ1-2; v_gene: TRBV5-8; CDR3nt: TGTGCCAGCAGCTTGTGGGACAGGGATGGCTACACCTTC; CDR3aa: CASSLWDRDGYTF
abundance: many; d_gene: NA; j_gene: TRBJ1-1; v_gene: TRBV10-3; CDR3nt: TGTGCCATCAGTGAAAGGGGGACTGAAGCTTTCTTT; CDR3aa: CAISERGTEAFF
abundance: few; d_gene: NA; j_gene: TRBJ2-5; v_gene: TRBV7-2; CDR3nt: TGTGCCAGCAGCCCCTGGTTGGGGGGCCAAGAGACCCAGTACTTC; CDR3aa: CASSPWLGGQETQYF
abundance: NA; d_gene: NA; j_gene: TRBJ1-4; v_gene: TRBV29-1; CDR3nt: TGCAGCATCACGGACACTCCGGGGGAAAAACTGTTTTTT; CDR3aa: CSITDTPGEKLFF
abundance: many; d_gene: TRBD1; j_gene: TRBJ2-5; v_gene: TRBV29-1; CDR3nt: TGCAGCGTTGCGGGACAGGGTGTACAAGAGACCCAGTACTTC; CDR3aa: CSVAGQGVQETQYF
abundance: NA; d_gene: NA; j_gene: TRBJ1-1; v_gene: TRBV4-1; CDR3nt: TGCGCCAGCAGCCAAGTTCTCGGCGCCTTACCAATACCTGAGAACACTGAAGCTTTCTTT; CDR3aa: CASSQVLGALPIPENTEAFF
abundance: NA; d_gene: NA; j_gene: TRBJ2-2; v_gene: TRBV19; CDR3nt: TGTGCCAGCACCGGGACATATCCCGGGGAGCTGTTTTTT; CDR3aa: CASTGTYPGELFF
abundance: few; d_gene: NA; j_gene: TRBJ2-7; v_gene: TRBV3-1; CDR3nt: TGTGCCAGCAGCCAAGAAACTGTCAGGGGACTGTACGAGCAGTACTTC; CDR3aa: CASSQETVRGLYEQYF
abundance: few; d_gene: NA; j_gene: TRBJ2-2; v_gene: TRBV4-1; CDR3nt: TGCGCCAGCAGCCAAGGACGCATCGGGGCGCGGGGGGAGCTGTTTTTT; CDR3aa: CASSQGRIGARGELFF
abundance: few; d_gene: NA; j_gene: TRBJ1-1; v_gene: TRBV5-6; CDR3nt: TGTGCCAGCAGCCTGGGGGGAGGCTCGGCTTTCTTT; CDR3aa: CASSLGGGSAFF
abundance: many; d_gene: TRBD2; j_gene: TRBJ2-7; v_gene: TRBV2; CDR3nt: TGTGCCAGCAGTGGACTAGCGGGGGGGCTCTACGAGCAGTACTTC; CDR3aa: CASSGLAGGLYEQYF
abundance: NA; d_gene: NA; j_gene: TRBJ1-2; v_gene: TRBV15; CDR3nt: TGTGCCACCAGCAGAAAGACCCTGACTAACTATGGCTACACCTTC; CDR3aa: CATSRKTLTNYGYTF
abundance: many; d_gene: NA; j_gene: TRBJ2-2; v_gene: TRBV12-3/TRBV12-4; CDR3nt: TGTGCCAGCAGTCCGTCCGTATTCCGACAGTCGAACACCGGGGAGCTGTTTTTT; CDR3aa: CASSPSVFRQSNTGELFF
abundance: many; d_gene: NA; j_gene: TRBJ1-1; v_gene: TRBV3-1; CDR3nt: TGTGCCAGCAGCCAAGGTGGGCAAAACACTGAAGCTTTCTTT; CDR3aa: CASSQGGQNTEAFF
abundance: many; d_gene: NA; j_gene: TRBJ1-4; v_gene: TRBV6-5; CDR3nt: TGTGCCAGCAGTTACTCAGGACAGTCGGTTGGGGATGAAAAACTGTTTTTT; CDR3aa: CASSYSGQSVGDEKLFF
abundance: NA; d_gene: TRBD2; j_gene: TRBJ2-1; v_gene: TRBV20-1; CDR3nt: TGCAGTGCCCCTCGGACTAGCGGATACTACAATGAGCAGTTCTTC; CDR3aa: CSAPRTSGYYNEQFF
abundance: many; d_gene: NA; j_gene: TRBJ1-1; v_gene: TRBV28; CDR3nt: TGTGCCAGCAATTCCGCGAACACTGAAGCTTTCTTT; CDR3aa: CASNSANTEAFF
abundance: NA; d_gene: TRBD1; j_gene: TRBJ1-2; v_gene: TRBV6-1; CDR3nt: TGTGCCACCTCACTTCAGGGGGAATATGGCTACACCTTC; CDR3aa: CATSLQGEYGYTF
abundance: many; d_gene: NA; j_gene: TRBJ1-1; v_gene: TRBV6-9; CDR3nt: TGTGCCAGCAGTTCCCCTCGCGTTACCACTGAAGCTTTCTTT; CDR3aa: CASSSPRVTTEAFF